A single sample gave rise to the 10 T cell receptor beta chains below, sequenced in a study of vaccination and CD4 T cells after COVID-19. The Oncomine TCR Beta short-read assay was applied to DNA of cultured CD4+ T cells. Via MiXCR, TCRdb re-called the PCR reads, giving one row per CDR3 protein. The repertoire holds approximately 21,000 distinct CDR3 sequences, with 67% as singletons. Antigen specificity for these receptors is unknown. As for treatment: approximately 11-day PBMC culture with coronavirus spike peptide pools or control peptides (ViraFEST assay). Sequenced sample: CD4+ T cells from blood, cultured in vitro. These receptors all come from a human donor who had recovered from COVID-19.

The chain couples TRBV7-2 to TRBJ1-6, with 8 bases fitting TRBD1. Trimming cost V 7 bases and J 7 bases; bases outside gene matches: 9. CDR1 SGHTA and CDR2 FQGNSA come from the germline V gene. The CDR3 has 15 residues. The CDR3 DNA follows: TGTGCCAGCAACTCTATGGACAGGGAAAATTCACCCCTCCACTTT. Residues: CASNSMDRENSPLHF.

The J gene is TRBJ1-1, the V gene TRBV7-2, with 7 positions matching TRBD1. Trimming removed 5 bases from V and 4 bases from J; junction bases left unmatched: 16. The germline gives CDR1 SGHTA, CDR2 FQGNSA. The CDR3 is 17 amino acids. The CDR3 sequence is CASSPFPRQGLVTEAFF. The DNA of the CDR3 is TGTGCCAGCAGCCCCTTCCCCCGACAGGGACTAGTCACTGAAGCTTTCTTT.

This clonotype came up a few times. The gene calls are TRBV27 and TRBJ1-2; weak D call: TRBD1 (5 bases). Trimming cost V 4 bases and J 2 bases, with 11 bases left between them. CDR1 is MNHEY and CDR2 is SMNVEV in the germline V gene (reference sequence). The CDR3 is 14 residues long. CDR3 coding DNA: TGTGCCAGCAGTTCGATCAGGGAGAACTATGGCTACACCTTC. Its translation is CASSSIRENYGYTF.

CDR3 protein: CASSLKNREGYTF. The CDR3 coding sequence is TGTGCCAGCAGCTTAAAAAACAGGGAAGGCTACACCTTC. The J gene is TRBJ1-2, the V gene TRBV7-9, with a weak D call TRBD1 (6 bases). V gave up 2 bases and J gave up 8 bases, with 12 bases separating them. Germline values: CDR1 SEHNR, CDR2 FQNEAQ (reference sequence). This CDR3 has 13 amino acids.

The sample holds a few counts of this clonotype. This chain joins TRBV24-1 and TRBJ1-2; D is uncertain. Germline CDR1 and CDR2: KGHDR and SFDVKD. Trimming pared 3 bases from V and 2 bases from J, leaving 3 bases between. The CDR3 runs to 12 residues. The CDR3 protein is CATSDTNYGYTF. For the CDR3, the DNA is TGTGCCACCAGTGATACAAACTATGGCTACACCTTC.

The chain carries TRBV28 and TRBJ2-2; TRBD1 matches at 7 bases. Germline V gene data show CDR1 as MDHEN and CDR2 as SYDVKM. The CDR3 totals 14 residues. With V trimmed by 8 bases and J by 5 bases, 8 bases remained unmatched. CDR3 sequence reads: CASRNPGQTGELFF. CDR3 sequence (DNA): TGTGCCAGCCGTAATCCGGGACAGACCGGGGAGCTGTTTTTT.

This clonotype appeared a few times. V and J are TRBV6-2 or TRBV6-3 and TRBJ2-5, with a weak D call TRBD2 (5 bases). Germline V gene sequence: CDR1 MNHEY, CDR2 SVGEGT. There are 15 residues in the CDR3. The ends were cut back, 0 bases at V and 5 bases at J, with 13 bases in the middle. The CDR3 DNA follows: TGTGCCAGCAGTTACTCTGGGCTAGCAACCGAGACCCAGTACTTC. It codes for CASSYSGLATETQYF.

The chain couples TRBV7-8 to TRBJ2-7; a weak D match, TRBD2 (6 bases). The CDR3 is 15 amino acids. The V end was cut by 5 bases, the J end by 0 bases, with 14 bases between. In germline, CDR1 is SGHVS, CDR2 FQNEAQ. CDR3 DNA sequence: TGTGCCAGCAGCCGGCTAGCGTTAAGCTCCTACGAGCAGTACTTC. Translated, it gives CASSRLALSSYEQYF. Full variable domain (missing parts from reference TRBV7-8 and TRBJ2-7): GAGVSQSPRYKVAKRGQDVALRCDPISGHVSLFWYQQALGQGPEFLTYFQNEAQLDKSGLPSDRFFAERPEGSVSTLKIQRTQQEDSAVYLCASSRLALSSYEQYFGPGTRLTVT.

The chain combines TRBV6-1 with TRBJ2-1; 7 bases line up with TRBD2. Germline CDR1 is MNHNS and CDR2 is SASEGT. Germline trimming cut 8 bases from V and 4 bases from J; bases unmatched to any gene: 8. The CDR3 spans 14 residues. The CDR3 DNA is TGTGCCAGCGAAGCGGGAAGCAGATACAATGAGCAGTTCTTC. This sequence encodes CASEAGSRYNEQFF.

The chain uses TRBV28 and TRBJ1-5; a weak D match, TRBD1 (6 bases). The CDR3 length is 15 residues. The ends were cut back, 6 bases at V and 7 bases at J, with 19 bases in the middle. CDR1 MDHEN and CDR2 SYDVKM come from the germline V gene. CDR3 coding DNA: TGTGCCAGCAGCCGCCCCGGGGGGCCTGGACAGCCCCAGCATTTT. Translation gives CASSRPGGPGQPQHF.